The 4 T cell receptor beta chains reported below all come from one sample, sequenced in a study of T-cell reconstitution after alpha-beta-depleted transplantation in children. Unique molecular identifiers were incorporated into the prepared TCRbeta library. In TCRdb, the PCR reads were re-called with MiXCR into one record per CDR3 protein. The sample lists around 500,000 distinct CDR3 sequences; 23% were seen once. The material was PBMCs, mostly from graft donor cells, obtained 360 days after TCRalphabeta/CD19-depleted stem cell transplant. Receptors were obtained from a boy younger than two who had a stem cell transplant for acute myeloid leukemia, so the T cells may come from the graft donor.

The chain links TRBV20-1 to TRBJ2-5; D is ambiguous. Trimming stripped 2 bases from V and 4 bases from J, with 14 bases between. The V gene's germline CDR1 is DFQATT and CDR2 SNEGSKA (reference sequence). The CDR3 runs 14 residues. In nucleotides, the CDR3 is TGCAGTGCTAGAAAGGGAAGTGATATAGAGACCCAGTACTTC. Residues: CSARKGSDIETQYF.

At least ten counts were recorded for this clonotype. The gene calls are TRBV20-1 and TRBJ1-1, with D uncertain. Between the trimmed V and J ends, which lost 3 bases and 12 bases, there was a span of 17 bases. CDR1 and CDR2 (germline): DFQATT, SNEGSKA (reference sequence). The CDR3 contains 12 residues. This CDR3 reads CSARAVVTGPFF. The CDR3, as DNA: TGCAGTGCTAGGGCCGTTGTGACCGGGCCTTTCTTT.

On this clonotype: Its ends do not fully match the called genes, so a read error is possible. The chain is built from TRBV20-1 and TRBJ1-5; D call uncertain. Germline values: CDR1 DFQATT, CDR2 SNEGSKA (reference sequence). This CDR3 region has 14 residues. In DNA form, the CDR3 reads TGCAGTGCTAGAGATTCCCTTCCATCTTTGTCCCAGCACTTT. Translation gives CSARDSLPSLSQHF.

This clonotype was observed a handful of times. V usage is TRBV11-2 and J usage is TRBJ2-7, with a weak D call TRBD2 (6 bases). Trimming stripped 4 bases from V and 6 bases from J, with 16 bases between. The CDR3 is 14 amino acids. The germline CDR1 and CDR2 sequences are SGHAT and FQNNGV. The CDR3 DNA follows: TGTGCCAGCAGCTCTAGGGACTCCCTAACCGAGCAGTACGTC. Translation gives CASSSRDSLTEQYV.